One sample yielded the 20 T cell receptor beta chains listed below, sequenced in a study of blood T cell repertoires in COVID-19. The table came from immunoSEQ multiplex PCR; TCRdb's copy has only in-frame clones and leaves some out. This table holds about 190,000 clones, approximately 79% found once. Sequenced material: peripheral blood. The receptors here all came from a man aged 55-75 years with active or convalescent COVID-19.

This chain joins TRBV19 and TRBJ1-1; maybe TRBD1 (6 bases). The CDR3 is made up of 15 amino acids. The germline V gene encodes CDR1 LNHDA and CDR2 SQIVND (reference sequence). V shed 3 bases and J shed 1 base, with 12 bases lying between them. Here the CDR3 DNA reads TGTGCCAGTAGTATTATGGGACATGAGAACACTGAAGCTTTCTTT. Encoded protein: CASSIMGHENTEAFF. The full variable domain, its missing parts supplied by reference TRBV19 and TRBJ1-1, is DGGITQSPKYLFRKEGQNVTLSCEQNLNHDAMYWYRQDPGQGLRLIYYSQIVNDFQKGDIAEGYSVSREKKESFPLTVTSAQKNPTAFYLCASSIMGHENTEAFFGQGTRLTVV.

The table lists this clone with a count of one. The rearrangement uses TRBV5-1 and TRBJ2-7; 7 bases align to TRBD2. This CDR3 is built from 15 residues. After removal of 1 base from V and 4 bases from J, the junction contained 8 bases not matched to a gene. Germline CDR1 and CDR2: SGHRS and YFSETQ. CDR3 bases: TGCGCCAGCAGCTTGTTAGGCCAGCGGGAATACGAGCAGTACTTC. It codes for CASSLLGQREYEQYF.

The chain joins TRBV4-2 to TRBJ1-2, with a tentative D call TRBD1 (5 bases). V lost 1 base and J lost 4, with 13 bases in between. The CDR3 loop spans 15 amino acids. CDR1 is LGHNA, CDR2 YNFKEQ, per germline. The CDR3 sequence: CASSQGAGYSYGYTF. CDR3 nucleotides: TGTGCCAGCAGCCAAGGGGCAGGGTACAGCTATGGCTACACCTTC.

This clone occurred once. The chain is built from TRBV7-9 and TRBJ2-7; 10 nucleotides agree with TRBD2. V shed 5 bases and J 7 bases; nucleotides not matched to a gene: 14. Germline V lookup: CDR1 SEHNR, CDR2 FQNEAQ (reference sequence). This CDR3 is 16 amino acids long. This chain's CDR3 is CASSLGTSVPVEEQYF. CDR3 sequence (DNA): TGTGCCAGCAGCCTTGGGACTAGCGTCCCGGTAGAGGAGCAGTACTTC.

This clone was seen a few times. The chain combines TRBV11-2 with TRBJ2-7, with no clear D. Germline loops: CDR1 SGHAT, CDR2 FQNNGV. This CDR3 has 11 residues. The V end was cut by 5 bases, the J end by 3 bases, with 5 bases between. DNA of the CDR3: TGTGCCAGCAGCCCCCGCTACGAGCAGTACTTC. Its protein is CASSPRYEQYF.

This clone has just a few counts. V and J are TRBV28 and TRBJ1-1; possible D gene TRBD1, 6 bases. The V end lost 6 bases, the J end lost 1 base, and 15 bases lay between the germline ends. CDR1 and CDR2 from the germline V gene are MDHEN and SYDVKM. The CDR3 covers 15 residues. The CDR3, as DNA: TGTGCCAGCAGCCAAATCCAGGGGCAGAACACTGAAGCTTTCTTT. This translates into CASSQIQGQNTEAFF.

This clone showed up just once. The chain carries TRBV2 and TRBJ2-7, with TRBD1 as a possible D gene (5 bases). There are 14 residues in the CDR3. The V gene lost 3 bases and the J gene lost 0 bases, with 9 bases spanning the gap. CDR1 is SNHLY, CDR2 FYNNEI, per germline. CDR3 amino acids: CASSDRTRSYEQYF. The CDR3 nucleotides read TGTGCCAGCAGTGACAGGACACGCTCCTACGAGCAGTACTTC.

In DNA form, the CDR3 reads TGTGCCAGCAGCCAAGATCTAGTTGCGTACAATGAGCAGTTCTTC. Encoded protein: CASSQDLVAYNEQFF. The chain recombines TRBV4-2 with TRBJ2-1; D gene uncertain. There are 15 residues in the CDR3. V was trimmed by 0 bases and J by 4 bases, leaving 10 bases between them. The V gene's germline CDR1 is LGHNA and CDR2 YNFKEQ.

This clone was detected only once. V and J are TRBV29-1 and TRBJ1-1; tentative D call: TRBD1 (6 bases). The ends were cut back, 7 bases at V and 1 base at J, with 7 bases in the middle. The CDR3 loop spans 11 amino acids. Germline V gene sequence: CDR1 SQVTM, CDR2 ANQGSEA. The CDR3 is CSATGNTEAFF. CDR3 coding DNA: TGCAGCGCGACAGGGAACACTGAAGCTTTCTTT.

This rearrangement joins TRBV27 to TRBJ2-1; 12 bases are shared with TRBD1. CDR1 MNHEY and CDR2 SMNVEV come from the germline V gene (reference sequence). Unmatched junction bases numbered 14, after V lost 8 bases and J lost 3 bases. The CDR3 sequence is 18 residues long. The CDR3 spells CASGSGTGGDILYNEQFF. CDR3 nucleotides: TGTGCCAGCGGGAGCGGGACAGGGGGCGACATTCTCTACAATGAGCAGTTCTTC.

This chain links TRBV6-2 or TRBV6-3 with TRBJ2-1; perhaps TRBD2 as D (6 bases). Germline CDR1 is MNHEY and CDR2 is SVGEGT. Trimming left V 6 bases short and J 3 bases short, with 12 bases between. The CDR3 length is 14 residues. The CDR3 coding sequence is TGTGCCAGCAGCCTTAGCGGCCTCTACAATGAGCAGTTCTTC. Amino acids: CASSLSGLYNEQFF.

Note on this clone: One end of the junction does not line up with germline, which may come from a read error. The chain links TRBV29-1 to TRBJ1-2; D remains ambiguous. From germline, CDR1 is SQVTM and CDR2 ANQGSEA. This CDR3 comprises 12 residues. This chain's CDR3 is CSVPGPKSHPVF. CDR3 coding DNA: TGCAGCGTTCCAGGCCCAAAGTCGCACCCCGTCTTC.

The rearrangement uses TRBV5-1 and TRBJ1-2; no definite D call. This CDR3 contains 14 residues. The V and J ends lost 0 bases and 3 bases respectively, with 9 bases between them. Germline lookup yields CDR1 SGHRS and CDR2 YFSETQ. Written as DNA, the CDR3 is TGCGCCAGCAGCTTGGCTAGGCCAGACTATGGCTACACCTTC. Translation gives CASSLARPDYGYTF.

The chain is built from TRBV30 and TRBJ2-3; D uncertain. This CDR3 region has 14 residues. V was clipped by 0 bases and J by 0 bases, with 7 bases between them. Germline CDR1 and CDR2: GTSNPN and SVGIG (reference sequence). The CDR3 DNA is TGTGCCTGGAGTGTACACCTTAGCACAGATACGCAGTATTTT. Translating gives CAWSVHLSTDTQYF.

This clone is a singleton in its sample. This CDR3 reads CASSPNLAGGGPDTQYF. The CDR3 DNA is TGTGCCAGCAGCCCCAATCTAGCGGGAGGAGGGCCAGATACGCAGTATTTT. This rearrangement joins TRBV7-2 to TRBJ2-3, with 11 bases that match TRBD2. Germline values: CDR1 SGHTA, CDR2 FQGNSA. The trim removed 5 bases at V and 4 bases at J, leaving 11 bases unmatched. The CDR3 runs 17 residues.

The CDR3 DNA sequence: TGTGCCAGCAGTTCACCACCCGGACAGGGAAGGGCCGGGGAGCTGTTTTTT. Amino acids: CASSSPPGQGRAGELFF. The chain links TRBV27 to TRBJ2-2; TRBD1 matches 8 bases. The CDR3 loop spans 17 amino acids. Germline-derived CDR1 and CDR2 are MNHEY and SMNVEV (reference sequence). The junction had 13 bases not matched to a gene; V was cut back by 4 bases and J by 6 bases.

The rearrangement joins TRBV7-2 to TRBJ2-1, with D perhaps TRBD2 (6 bases). CDR3 length: 14 residues. CDR1 is SGHTA, CDR2 FQGNSA, per germline. V lost 10 bases to trimming and J lost 5 bases, with 18 bases between them. The CDR3 coding sequence is TGTGCCACCAAAAGGGCTAGCGCGGACAATGAGCAGTTCTTC. This sequence encodes CATKRASADNEQFF.

This clone has more than one count but fewer than ten. Distinct nucleotide sequences in the sample also encode this CDR3. V usage is TRBV7-9 and J usage is TRBJ2-7, with 9 bases identical to TRBD1. Germline V gene lookup returns CDR1 SEHNR and CDR2 FQNEAQ (reference sequence). The ends lost 3 bases at V and 2 bases at J; junction bases unmatched: 5. This CDR3 is built from 15 residues. CDR3 coding DNA: TGTGCCAGCAGCTTGAGTGGGACAGGGACCTACGAGCAGTACTTC. Amino acids: CASSLSGTGTYEQYF.

The V and J genes are TRBV6-6 and TRBJ1-3; D is undetermined. V was shortened by 2 bases and J by 5 bases, with 10 bases between the two germline ends. The CDR3 is 14 residues long. Looked up from germline, CDR1 is MNHNY and CDR2 is SVGAGI (reference sequence). The CDR3, as DNA: TGTGCCAGCAGTTACGGGGAGTTGCGAAACACCATATATTTT. It codes for CASSYGELRNTIYF.

This clone was recorded many times. The chain employs TRBV7-2 and TRBJ2-7; TRBD1 agrees at 7 bases. This CDR3 spans 13 amino acids. V lost 5 bases and J lost 5; bases outside the gene matches: 6. Germline lookup yields CDR1 SGHTA and CDR2 FQGNSA. This CDR3 is CASSLRGRDEQYF. The CDR3 DNA follows: TGTGCCAGCAGCCTAAGGGGGCGCGACGAGCAGTACTTC.